The rows below give T cell receptor beta chains drawn from one sample of a study of blood T cell repertoires in COVID-19. Repertoires were generated with immunoSEQ multiplex PCR, while TCRdb's copy carries only in-frame clones and drops some. The data show about 240,000 clones, approximately 88% seen once. The sequenced material came from peripheral blood. These receptors originate from a woman aged 25-40 years with acute or convalescent COVID-19. The CDR3 runs from the conserved cysteine through the conserved F or W. A D gene is named only where the DNA matches it firmly. Expanded clones get a size class; other rows say once, few or many, or leave the size out.

TRBV6-5,TRBJ2-7,.,.,CASSDSIGGSYEQYF,TGTGCCAGCAGCGACTCAATCGGGGGATCCTACGAGCAGTACTTC
TRBV6-5,TRBJ2-2,.,.,CASSYAVPGNTGELFF,TGTGCCAGCAGTTACGCGGTCCCCGGGAACACCGGGGAGCTGTTTTTT
TRBV5-8,TRBJ2-5,.,TRBD2,CASRTSGRGETQYF,TGTGCCAGCAGGACTAGCGGGAGGGGGGAGACCCAGTACTTC
TRBV4-1,TRBJ1-4,few,TRBD1,CASSQLRGQEKLFF,TGCGCCAGCAGCCAACTTAGGGGGCAGGAAAAACTGTTTTTT
TRBV11-3,TRBJ2-3,.,TRBD1,CASSRRDRPTDTQYF,TGTGCCAGCAGCAGACGGGACAGACCCACAGATACGCAGTATTTT
TRBV7-9,TRBJ1-2,.,TRBD1,CASSRLDREPSYGYTF,TGTGCCAGCAGCCGACTGGACAGGGAGCCGTCCTATGGCTACACCTTC
TRBV28,TRBJ2-2,.,.,CASSTLVVTGELFF,TGTGCCAGCAGTACCCTAGTGGTCACCGGGGAGCTGTTTTTT
TRBV7-3,TRBJ1-3,.,TRBD1,CASSPTGTGNTIYF,TGTGCCAGCAGCCCGACAGGGACTGGAAACACCATATATTTT
TRBV6-2/TRBV6-3,TRBJ2-1,.,.,CASSYRDSISYNEQFF,TGTGCCAGCAGTTACAGGGACTCGATCTCCTACAATGAGCAGTTCTTC
TRBV19,TRBJ1-2,few,TRBD1,CASSLYLGGGDGYTF,TGTGCCAGTAGTCTATATCTAGGAGGGGGCGACGGCTACACCTTC
TRBV6-4,TRBJ2-1,once,TRBD2,CASSDVAGEYNEQFF,TGTGCCAGCAGTGACGTCGCGGGAGAGTACAATGAGCAGTTCTTC
TRBV7-9,TRBJ1-4,.,TRBD1,CASSLVSGQGEKLFF,TGTGCCAGCAGCTTAGTTTCGGGACAGGGGGAAAAACTGTTTTTT
TRBV19,TRBJ1-5,.,.,CASSAGQLDNQPQHF,TGTGCCAGTAGTGCCGGACAGCTGGACAATCAGCCCCAGCATTTT
TRBV11-2,TRBJ2-7,.,TRBD2,CASTPYASGTSEQYF,TGTGCCAGCACCCCTTATGCTAGCGGAACATCCGAGCAGTACTTC
TRBV14,TRBJ2-1,.,.,CASSQEVLVRYNEQFF,TGTGCCAGCAGCCAAGAAGTACTAGTCCGCTACAATGAGCAGTTCTTC
TRBV9,TRBJ1-4,.,.,CASSPTGGFEKLFF,TGTGCCAGCAGCCCAACAGGAGGGTTTGAAAAACTGTTTTTT
TRBV24-1,TRBJ2-2,.,.,CATSAYDLGQLFF,TGTGCCACCAGTGCTTATGATCTGGGGCAGCTGTTTTTT
TRBV14,TRBJ2-1,.,.,CASSQEDRLALYNEQFF,TGTGCCAGCAGCCAAGAGGATCGGCTAGCCCTTTACAATGAGCAGTTCTTC
TRBV7-9,TRBJ1-3,once,TRBD1,CASSSGDSLYF,TGTGCCAGCAGCTCGGGGGACAGTCTATATTTT
TRBV2,TRBJ2-7,.,TRBD1,CASSETGTAYYEQYF,TGTGCCAGCAGTGAGACCGGGACAGCCTATTACGAGCAGTACTTC
TRBV12-5,TRBJ1-2,few,.,CASGLTAFYGYTF,TGTGCTAGTGGTTTGACAGCCTTCTATGGCTACACCTTC
TRBV19,TRBJ2-7,.,.,CASSRAITTYEQYF,TGTGCCAGTAGTAGGGCCATTACGACCTACGAGCAGTACTTC
TRBV9,TRBJ2-1,.,.,CASSPRQGGNEQFF,TGTGCCAGCAGCCCTCGACAGGGAGGCAATGAGCAGTTCTTC
TRBV19,TRBJ2-5,once,TRBD2,CASSLAGGPWETQYF,TGTGCCAGTAGCCTGGCGGGAGGGCCCTGGGAGACCCAGTACTTC
TRBV6-5,TRBJ1-1,.,TRBD1,CASSLAGGFGTEAFF,TGTGCCAGCAGTTTGGCAGGGGGCTTTGGCACTGAAGCTTTCTTT
TRBV4-3,TRBJ2-4,.,TRBD2,CASSQDGREEVQYF,TGCGCCAGCAGCCAAGATGGGAGGGAGGAGGTTCAGTACTTC
TRBV4-3,TRBJ1-2,.,TRBD1,CASSQVTPDRGYGYTF,TGCGCCAGCAGCCAAGTTACCCCGGACAGGGGCTATGGCTACACCTTC
TRBV3-1/TRBV3-2,TRBJ2-7,.,TRBD2,CASSQGLAGISYEQYF,TGTGCCAGCAGCCAAGGACTAGCGGGAATCTCCTACGAGCAGTACTTC
TRBV6-2/TRBV6-3,TRBJ2-7,many,.,CASSYGEQTLPYEQYF,TGTGCCAGCAGTTACGGTGAGCAGACTCTTCCCTACGAGCAGTACTTC
TRBV5-5,TRBJ2-1,.,TRBD2,CASSVIAGGPNNEQFF,TGTGCCAGCAGCGTAATAGCGGGAGGGCCCAACAATGAGCAGTTCTTC
TRBV29-1,TRBJ2-1,.,TRBD1,CSGRGTGQQFF,TGCAGCGGGCGCGGGACAGGACAGCAGTTCTTC
TRBV19,TRBJ1-2,.,TRBD1,CASSIRTGVYGYTF,TGTGCCAGTAGTATCCGGACAGGGGTTTATGGCTACACCTTC
TRBV9,TRBJ2-5,.,TRBD2,CASSVDPSGGTQETQYF,TGTGCCAGCAGCGTAGATCCTAGCGGGGGGACTCAAGAGACCCAGTACTTC
TRBV14,TRBJ1-5,few,.,CASSQDPGQPQHF,TGTGCCAGCAGCCAAGATCCAGGTCAGCCCCAGCATTTT
TRBV5-1,TRBJ2-3,.,.,CASRRTSPDTQYF,TGCGCCAGCCGCCGTACTTCCCCAGATACGCAGTATTTT
TRBV7-8,TRBJ1-2,.,.,CASSLGPGNHYGYTF,TGTGCCAGCAGCTTAGGGCCCGGGAACCACTATGGCTACACCTTC
TRBV7-6,TRBJ2-1,.,.,CASSSRLQARGNEQFF,TGTGCCAGCAGCTCCCGACTTCAAGCCCGGGGCAATGAGCAGTTCTTC
TRBV19,TRBJ2-7,.,TRBD2,CASQTSGNDYEQYF,TGTGCCAGTCAGACTAGCGGGAATGACTACGAGCAGTACTTC
TRBV2,TRBJ1-1,.,.,CASSEALRLVNTEAFF,TGTGCCAGCAGTGAAGCGCTTCGGTTGGTGAACACTGAAGCTTTCTTT
TRBV7-2,TRBJ2-7,.,TRBD2,CASRRTSGTLSEQYF,TGTGCCAGCAGGAGGACTAGCGGGACTTTGTCCGAGCAGTACTTC
TRBV9,TRBJ2-5,.,.,CASSVVSGAFVETQYF,TGTGCCAGCAGCGTAGTCTCGGGAGCGTTTGTGGAGACCCAGTACTTC
TRBV11-2,TRBJ2-7,.,TRBD2,CASSSASGKAYEQYF,TGTGCCAGCAGCTCCGCTAGCGGGAAAGCCTACGAGCAGTACTTC
TRBV6-2/TRBV6-3,TRBJ1-5,few,.,CASSYDGNSNQPQHF,TGTGCCAGCAGTTACGACGGGAATAGCAATCAGCCCCAGCATTTT
TRBV5-1,TRBJ1-1,.,.,CASSLRGRDTEAFF,TGCGCCAGCAGCTTGAGGGGGAGGGACACTGAAGCTTTCTTT
TRBV7-9,TRBJ2-5,.,TRBD2,CASSLWTSGQETQYF,TGTGCCAGCAGCTTGTGGACTAGCGGACAAGAGACCCAGTACTTC
TRBV5-8,TRBJ1-4,.,.,CASSLGTGNEKLFF,TGTGCCAGCAGCTTAGGAACCGGGAATGAAAAACTGTTTTTT
TRBV10-1,TRBJ2-3,few,TRBD2,CASRLAGDGDTQYF,TGCGCCAGCAGACTAGCGGGAGATGGAGATACGCAGTATTTT
TRBV18,TRBJ2-7,.,TRBD2,CASSPPSGIYEQYF,TGTGCCAGCTCACCACCTAGCGGGATCTACGAGCAGTACTTC
TRBV30,TRBJ2-7,.,TRBD1,CACTGDSYEQYF,TGTGCCTGTACAGGGGATTCCTACGAGCAGTACTTC
TRBV14,TRBJ2-1,.,TRBD2,CASSQSGSYNEQFF,TGTGCCAGCAGCCAGAGCGGGAGCTACAATGAGCAGTTCTTC
TRBV5-4,TRBJ1-1,.,.,CASSSSGSVTEAFF,TGTGCCAGCAGCTCTTCGGGGTCGGTGACTGAAGCTTTCTTT
TRBV19,TRBJ1-1,.,TRBD1,CASSLGTGARNTEAFF,TGTGCCAGTAGTCTCGGGACAGGGGCGAGGAACACTGAAGCTTTCTTT
TRBV7-3,TRBJ2-5,.,TRBD2,CASSPLGREGAETQYF,TGTGCCAGCAGCCCTCTTGGGCGGGAGGGCGCGGAGACCCAGTACTTC
TRBV27,TRBJ2-7,.,TRBD2,CASTGGGTSSYEQYF,TGTGCCAGTACTGGCGGGGGAACTAGCTCCTACGAGCAGTACTTC